This T cell receptor (beta chain) was captured by sequencing in a study of beta chain features in type 1 diabetes. Whole-study results and caveats: Lower insertion and higher deletion counts appeared at VDJ junctions in type 1 diabetes patients. High-TCR-expressing cells could be over-represented by cDNA sequencing. When Type 1 diabetes patients were examined, their TCRB CDR3s proved moderately but significantly shorter in all four CD4+ subsets.

This clone was seen a few times. Its antigen is unknown. Cells sorted by CD45RO/CCR7/CD25/CD127/CD95/CD27 comprised CD4+ naive, central memory, regulatory and stem cell-like memory cells. V lost 0 bases and J lost 0, with 17 bases in between. From germline, CDR1 is LNHDA and CDR2 SQIVND (reference sequence). The CDR3 runs 18 residues. The whole isolated RNA underwent reverse transcription, so sequencing captured expressed TCRB transcripts. The data were produced by immunoSEQ multiplex PCR, yet TCRdb's version contains in-frame clones alone and is incomplete. The repertoire holds 600,000 to 750,000 clones, with roughly 12% as singletons.

The receptor was isolated from a man aged 30 to 45 with type 1 diabetes. Sequenced input: naive CD4+ T cells from blood. This chain joins TRBV19 and TRBJ1-1, with a possible D match to TRBD1 (5 bases). The CDR3 region has the DNA TGTGCCAGTAGTATAGAAGTGCGGGCAGGGCTTTTGAACACTGAAGCTTTCTTT. Encoded protein: CASSIEVRAGLLNTEAFF.